This TCR beta chain was identified in a study of T cells after yellow fever vaccination. Study-level findings and limits: Primary-vaccination clones mostly resurfaced post-booster (about 96% CD4, about 87% CD8). The secondary T-cell response peaked on day 5, not day 15, but was weaker.

Ten or more counts support this clonotype. Antigen specificity is unknown. Each CDR3 protein is one row after TCRdb ran MiXCR on the 5' RACE reads. The profile shows 250,000 or so distinct CDR3 sequences, over 3% of them singletons. Germline V gene sequence: CDR1 MNHEY, CDR2 SVGAGI. V lost 7 bases and J lost 0; bases outside the gene matches: 4. This CDR3 comprises 15 residues. This chain joins TRBV6-5 and TRBJ2-3, with TRBD2 matching 10 bases. This TCR was sampled from a young man who received the YFV17D yellow fever vaccine. Sequencing was performed on PBMCs, taken 15 days after the yellow fever booster vaccination. CDR3 DNA sequence: TGTGCCAGCAAACTAGCGGGGACGAGCACAGATACGCAGTATTTT. Translating it yields CASKLAGTSTDTQYF.